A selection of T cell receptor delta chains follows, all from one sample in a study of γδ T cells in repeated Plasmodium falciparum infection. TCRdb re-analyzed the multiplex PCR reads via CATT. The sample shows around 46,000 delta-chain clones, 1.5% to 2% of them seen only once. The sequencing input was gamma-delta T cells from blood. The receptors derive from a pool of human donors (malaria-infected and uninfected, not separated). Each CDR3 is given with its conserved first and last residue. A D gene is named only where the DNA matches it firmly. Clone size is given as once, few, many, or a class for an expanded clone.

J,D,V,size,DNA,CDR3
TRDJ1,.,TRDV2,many,TGTGCCTGTGACACGCTTGGGGGGCCCACCGATAAACTCATCTTT,CACDTLGGPTDKLIF
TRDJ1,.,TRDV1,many,TGTGCTCTTGGGGCGCTCAGAGTCAGTGGGACGGGGACCGATAAACTCATCTTT,CALGALRVSGTGTDKLIF
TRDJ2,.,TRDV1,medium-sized,TGTGCTCTTGGTGGTAAGCCCTACCGGTTGTCAGCACAACTCTTCTTT,CALGGKPYRLSAQLFF
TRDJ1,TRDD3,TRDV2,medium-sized,TGTGCCTGTGATCCCTTACTGGGGACGTACACCGATAAACTCATCTTT,CACDPLLGTYTDKLIF
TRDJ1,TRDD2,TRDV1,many,TGTGCTCTTGGGGCCCTTCCTAACTCCCGGTCGTACACCGATAAACTCATCTTT,CALGALPNSRSYTDKLIF
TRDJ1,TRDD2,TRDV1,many,TGTGCTCTTGGGGAACCTTCCTACGGTCCGGGGGGGGAGGTCGATAAACTCATCTTT,CALGEPSYGPGGEVDKLIF
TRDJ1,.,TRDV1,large,TGTGCTCTTGGGCGTCTCCTTCCTTTATTGGGGATCCCCATGTACACCGATAAACTCATCTTT,CALGRLLPLLGIPMYTDKLIF
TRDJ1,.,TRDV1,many,TGTGCTCTTGGGGAACTTCTCATACGGGGACCTTTCGTCCTCACCTATTTATACACCGATAAACTCATCTTT,CALGELLIRGPFVLTYLYTDKLIF
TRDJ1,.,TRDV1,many,TGTGCTCTTGGGGCTACGGAGTGGGGCCATGCATACACCGATAAACTCATCTTT,CALGATEWGHAYTDKLIF
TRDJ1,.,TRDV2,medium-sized,TGTGCCTGTGACCCCATTCAGGGCACCGATAAACTCATCTTT,CACDPIQGTDKLIF
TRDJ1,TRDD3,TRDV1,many,TGTGCTCTTGGGGAACTACTACTGGGGGATAGATACCCCCCATCTAGTACCGATAAACTCATCTTT,CALGELLLGDRYPPSSTDKLIF
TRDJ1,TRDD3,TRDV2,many,TGTGCCTGTGACATTGTATCCTCCGGGGCTGGGGGATCGGGCACCGATAAACTCATCTTT,CACDIVSSGAGGSGTDKLIF
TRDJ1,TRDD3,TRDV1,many,TGTGCTCTTGGGGAATTCTCCTTTAAGCTGTACTGGGGGGGCTACACCGATAAACTCATCTTT,CALGEFSFKLYWGGYTDKLIF
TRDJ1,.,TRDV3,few,TGTGCCTTTATATCTTCCGCTACAGTCTGGGGAGCGGATGCCGATAAACTCATCTTT,CAFISSATVWGADADKLIF
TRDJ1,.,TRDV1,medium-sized,TGTGCTCTTGGGGAAGCCCTGGATTTGTACTGGGCCCCACCACGGGGTACCGATAAACTCATCTTT,CALGEALDLYWAPPRGTDKLIF
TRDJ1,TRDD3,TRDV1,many,TGTGCTCTTGGGGAACTCGAGTCAAGTACTGGGGGGGGAACCGATAAACTCATCTTT,CALGELESSTGGGTDKLIF